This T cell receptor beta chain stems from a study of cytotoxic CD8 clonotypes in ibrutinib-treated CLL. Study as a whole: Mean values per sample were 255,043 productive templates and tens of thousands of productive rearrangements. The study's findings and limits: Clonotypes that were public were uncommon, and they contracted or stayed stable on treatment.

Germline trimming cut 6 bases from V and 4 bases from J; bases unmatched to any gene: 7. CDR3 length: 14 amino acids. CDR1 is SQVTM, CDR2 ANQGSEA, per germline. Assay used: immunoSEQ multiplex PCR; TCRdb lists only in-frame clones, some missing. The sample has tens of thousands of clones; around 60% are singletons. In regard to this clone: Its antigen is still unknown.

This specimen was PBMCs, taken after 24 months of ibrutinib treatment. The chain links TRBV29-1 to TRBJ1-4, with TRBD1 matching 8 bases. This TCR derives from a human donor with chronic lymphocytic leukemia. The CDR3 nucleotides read TGCAGCGTCCAAACAGGGGGAAGTAATGAAAAACTGTTTTTT. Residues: CSVQTGGSNEKLFF.